This TCR beta chain was identified during a study of T cells after yellow fever vaccination. There are many counts of this clonotype. TCRdb reanalysed the 5' RACE reads using MiXCR and keeps one entry per CDR3 protein. Found here are about 52,000 distinct CDR3 sequences, 6.6% of them singletons; the top ten hold more than 20%. Germline V gene data show CDR1 as SGHRS and CDR2 as YFSETQ. Trimming stripped 4 bases from V and 4 bases from J, with 18 bases between. The length of the CDR3 is 16 residues. The J gene is TRBJ2-1, the V gene TRBV5-1; D might be TRBD1 (6 bases). The sequence was obtained from a man between 18 and 29 years old who received the YFV17D yellow fever vaccine. The material was CD8+ T cells not binding an NS4B(214-222) dextramer, sorted from PBMCs, obtained roughly 47 days after the first yellow fever vaccination. The CDR3 DNA follows: TGCGCCAGCAGCCCCGGTTTAGAGGGGGATTACAATGAGCAGTTCTTC. Translating it yields CASSPGLEGDYNEQFF. The full variable domain, rest sourced from reference TRBV5-1 and TRBJ2-1, is KAGVTQTPRYLIKTRGQQVTLSCSPISGHRSVSWYQQTPGQGLQFLFEYFSETQRNKGNFPGRFSGRQFSNSRSEMNVSTLELGDSALYLCASSPGLEGDYNEQFFGPGTRLTVL.